This T cell receptor beta chain was identified during a study of blood T cell repertoires in COVID-19. Study at large: The United States, Italy and Spain were the sources of the acute and convalescent COVID-19 samples. Sources were T cells, B-cell-depleted T cells, or PBMCs; the material itself was cDNA or gDNA.

V was pared by 1 base and J by 4 bases, with 6 bases of the junction left unmatched. This CDR3 has 16 residues. CDR1 SGHTA and CDR2 FQGTGA come from the germline V gene. Per the study methods: Amplified reference gene primers provided the basis for estimating nucleated cell counts. The table came from immunoSEQ multiplex PCR; TCRdb's copy has only in-frame clones and leaves some out. That table is the source of V, J and clone size, and D and trimming were worked out from the DNA. In the table there are some 40,000 clones, about 86% of which are singletons. The sample consisted of peripheral blood. The chain couples TRBV7-3 to TRBJ2-5; 10 bases agree with TRBD2. The TCR originated in a man aged 35 to 55 with active COVID-19. The chain's CDR3 is CASSLNSGRPGETQYF. CDR3 DNA sequence: TGTGCCAGCAGCTTAAATAGCGGGAGGCCAGGAGAGACCCAGTACTTC.